A single sample is the source of the 22 T cell receptor beta chains below, sequenced in a study of neurological immune-mediated disorders (dated by TCRdb to the late 2010s). Libraries were built with 5' RACE. TCRdb records Illumina HiSeq 2500 as the sequencer. Clones were called with MiXCR by TCRdb after fastp trimmed the public reads at Q25, and only in-frame beta chains were retained. Rows are combined by CDR3 protein, so each entry shows the most common genes and DNA. The sample yields 25,000 to 30,000 distinct CDR3 sequences; roughly an eighth were counted once. Jointly, the top ten make up 6% to 8.5% of the sample. Sequencing used PBMCs. These receptor sequences come from a man in his sixties in good health.

This clonotype was detected ten times or more. In nucleotides, the CDR3 is TGCGCCAGCAGTCTTCGGGGGGGCCTGGGAGATACGCAGTATTTT. Translated, it gives CASSLRGGLGDTQYF. The genes are TRBV5-1 and TRBJ2-3; TRBD2 matches at 8 bases. The ends lost 5 bases at V and 5 bases at J; junction bases unmatched: 10. The CDR3 runs 15 residues. Germline V lookup: CDR1 SGHRS, CDR2 YFSETQ.

As for this clonotype: A much larger clone lies a single base off, so this may be a read error. J is TRBJ2-1 and V is TRBV7-6, with no clear D. Germline CDR1 reads SGHVS; CDR2 reads FNYEAQ. The CDR3 is 13 residues long. Trimming stripped 5 bases from V and 6 bases from J, with 11 bases between. The CDR3 DNA is TGTGCCAGCAGCGACTTTAGCATCAATGAGCAGTTCTTC. Translating it yields CASSDFSINEQFF.

This clonotype was observed at least ten times. This rearrangement joins TRBV29-1 to TRBJ1-1; D is ambiguous. Germline assignment: CDR1 SQVTM and CDR2 ANQGSEA. CDR3 length: 13 amino acids. V dropped 7 bases and J dropped 1 base, with 13 bases sitting between them. For the CDR3, the DNA is TGCAGCGGTGGCCCGAGTGCGAACACTGAAGCTTTCTTT. This sequence encodes CSGGPSANTEAFF. Using reference TRBV29-1 and TRBJ1-1 for the parts outside the CDR3, the full variable domain is SAVISQKPSRDICQRGTSLTIQCQVDSQVTMMFWYRQQPGQSLTLIATANQGSEATYESGFVIDKFPISRPNLTFSTLTVSNMSPEDSSIYLCSGGPSANTEAFFGQGTRLTVV.

This clonotype was picked up many times. The rearrangement links TRBV29-1 to TRBJ2-1; 10 nucleotides match TRBD2. Germline CDR1 reads SQVTM; CDR2 reads ANQGSEA. The CDR3 is 13 amino acids. The J segment lost 3 bases and the V segment lost 6 bases, leaving 2 bases of the junction unmatched. CDR3 sequence: CSVWTSGYNEQFF. CDR3 DNA sequence: TGCAGCGTATGGACTAGCGGCTACAATGAGCAGTTCTTC.

This clonotype was detected ten times or more. The DNA for the CDR3 is TGTGCCAGCAGTTCTTTCTCGAGCGAGCAGTACTTC. This encodes CASSSFSSEQYF. The chain carries TRBV27 and TRBJ2-7, with D unresolved. CDR1 is MNHEY and CDR2 is SMNVEV in the germline V gene (reference sequence). V lost 4 bases and J lost 6, with 10 bases in between. This CDR3 spans 12 amino acids.

This clonotype was observed at least ten times. CDR3 amino acids: CASSHGGGELFF. CDR3 DNA sequence: TGCGCCAGCAGCCACGGAGGCGGGGAGCTGTTTTTT. The chain uses TRBV4-3 and TRBJ2-2; possibly TRBD2 for D (5 bases). CDR1 LGHNA and CDR2 YSLEER come from the germline V gene. V shed 3 bases and J shed 7 bases, with 6 bases lying between them. The CDR3 has 12 residues.

This clonotype was seen at least ten times. The chain is built from TRBV7-2 and TRBJ2-7; TRBD1 agrees at 7 bases. Germline V gene lookup returns CDR1 SGHTA and CDR2 FQGNSA. J gave up 3 bases and V 5 bases, and 7 bases lay outside the gene matches. This CDR3 contains 14 residues. In DNA form, the CDR3 reads TGTGCCAGCAGCCTTCGGACAGGAAACTACGAGCAGTACTTC. Amino acid sequence: CASSLRTGNYEQYF.

This clonotype was observed many times. The DNA for the CDR3 is TGTGCCAGCAGCCAAGCGTTCGGGGAGTTACTTACCGGGGAGCTGTTTTTT. This encodes CASSQAFGELLTGELFF. The chain employs TRBV14 and TRBJ2-2; tentative D call: TRBD2 (5 bases). In germline, CDR1 is SGHDN, CDR2 FVKESK. Trimming cost V 1 base and J 5 bases, with 17 bases left between them. This CDR3 is 17 amino acids long.

This clonotype was seen ten or more times. V and J are TRBV28 and TRBJ2-1; 7 positions agree with TRBD2. Germline V gives CDR1 MDHEN, CDR2 SYDVKM. This CDR3 has 15 amino acids. Losses at the gene ends were 6 bases for V and 0 bases for J; bases not matched to a gene: 5. CDR3: CASSQTSDSYNEQFF. CDR3 nucleotide sequence: TGTGCCAGCAGCCAAACTAGCGACTCCTACAATGAGCAGTTCTTC.

This clonotype was picked up many times. CDR3 sequence: CASSHRGGLARDTQYF. The CDR3 region has the DNA TGTGCCAGCAGCCATCGGGGGGGACTAGCAAGGGATACGCAGTATTTT. The J gene is TRBJ2-3, the V gene TRBV14; 9 nucleotides align to TRBD2. V shed 3 bases and J 6 bases; nucleotides not matched to a gene: 10. CDR3 size: 16 residues. Looked up from germline, CDR1 is SGHDN and CDR2 is FVKESK.

At least ten counts were recorded for this clonotype. V and J are TRBV4-3 and TRBJ2-6, with D possibly TRBD2 on 5 matching bases. Per germline, CDR1 LGHNA and CDR2 YSLEER. The CDR3 is made up of 13 amino acids. V gave up 6 bases and J gave up 2 bases, with 5 bases separating them. The CDR3: CASRGAGANVLTF. CDR3 DNA: TGCGCCAGCAGGGGAGCTGGGGCCAACGTCCTGACTTTC.

This clonotype was seen repeatedly, ten times or more. The chain has TRBV14 and TRBJ2-5, with D possibly matching TRBD2 (5 bases). Germline values: CDR1 SGHDN, CDR2 FVKESK. V gave up 1 base and J gave up 0 bases, with 6 bases separating them. This CDR3 comprises 14 residues. CDR3 amino acids: CASSQGGNQETQYF. Here the CDR3 DNA reads TGTGCCAGCAGCCAAGGAGGGAACCAAGAGACCCAGTACTTC.

At least ten counts were recorded for this clonotype. The chain links TRBV6-5 to TRBJ1-5; D perhaps matches TRBD1 (5 bases). CDR1 is MNHEY and CDR2 is SVGAGI in the germline V gene. This CDR3 has 13 amino acids. Trimming stripped 10 bases from V and 3 bases from J, with 13 bases between. For the CDR3, the DNA is TGTGCCACGCAGCGGGGGGTCAATCAGCCCCAGCATTTT. Translated: CATQRGVNQPQHF.

In its sample, this clonotype was seen many times. This chain uses TRBV27 with TRBJ2-1, with a possible D match to TRBD2 (6 bases). CDR1 and CDR2 (germline): MNHEY, SMNVEV (reference sequence). V lost 8 bases and J lost 0, with 11 bases in between. The CDR3 contains 14 residues. As DNA, the CDR3 is TGTGCCAGCCATCCCGGGAGCTCCTACAATGAGCAGTTCTTC. This gives the protein CASHPGSSYNEQFF.

In this sample, this clonotype turned up many times. This rearrangement joins TRBV6-2 or TRBV6-3 to TRBJ2-2; possibly TRBD1 or TRBD2 for D (5 bases each). Trimming cost V 8 bases and J 9 bases, with 7 bases left between them. Per the germline V gene, CDR1 is MNHEY and CDR2 is SVGEGT. The CDR3 spans 10 residues. The CDR3 loop is CASRDRELFF. Written as DNA, the CDR3 is TGTGCCAGCCGGGACCGGGAGCTGTTTTTT.

This clonotype has more than one count but fewer than ten. The chain joins TRBV24-1 to TRBJ2-6, with D perhaps TRBD1 (6 bases). The germline CDR1 and CDR2 sequences are KGHDR and SFDVKD. The CDR3 extends over 18 amino acids. V gave up 4 bases and J gave up 0 bases, with 15 bases separating them. The CDR3 here is CATSETGTSFSGANVLTF. The CDR3 DNA follows: TGTGCCACCAGTGAGACCGGGACATCCTTCTCTGGGGCCAACGTCCTGACTTTC.

This clonotype has a count of ten or more. The rearrangement links TRBV7-8 to TRBJ2-3, with D unclear. Trimming removed 7 bases at V and 2 bases at J, with 13 bases between. The CDR3 is made up of 14 amino acids. CDR1 is SGHVS and CDR2 is FQNEAQ in the germline V gene. The CDR3 sequence is CASKISGFTDTQYF. For the CDR3, the DNA is TGTGCCAGCAAGATATCCGGTTTCACAGATACGCAGTATTTT.

In its sample, this clonotype was seen many times. The chain uses TRBV10-2 and TRBJ1-1; D unclear. V shed 6 bases and J shed 2 bases, with 10 bases lying between them. This CDR3 has 13 residues. Germline CDR1 WSHSY, CDR2 SAAADI. CDR3 sequence: CASRGTPNTEAFF. DNA for the CDR3: TGCGCCAGCAGGGGAACGCCAAACACTGAAGCTTTCTTT.

By share, this clonotype counts as medium-sized (0.01 to 0.1%). This chain links TRBV28 with TRBJ1-5; 12 nucleotides line up with TRBD1. Germline V CDR1 and CDR2: MDHEN, SYDVKM. This CDR3 is built from 15 residues. With 5 bases clipped from V and 5 bases from J, the junction kept 4 bases outside the gene matches. This chain's CDR3 is CASSPGTGGYQPQHF. In DNA, the CDR3 is TGTGCCAGCAGTCCCGGGACAGGGGGCTATCAGCCCCAGCATTTT.

Ten or more counts support this clonotype. The chain recombines TRBV6-2 or TRBV6-3 with TRBJ2-7; TRBD1 matches 8 bases. J was trimmed by 4 bases and V by 6 bases; bases with no gene match: 11. The CDR3 has 15 residues. CDR1 MNHEY and CDR2 SVGEGT come from the germline V gene. The CDR3 sequence is CASRDGDRGGYEQYF. The CDR3 DNA sequence: TGTGCCAGCAGAGATGGAGACAGGGGAGGATACGAGCAGTACTTC.

At least ten counts were recorded for this clonotype. This chain links TRBV29-1 with TRBJ2-5, with 7 bases lining up with TRBD2. The CDR3 covers 12 residues. The trim removed 4 bases at V and 5 bases at J, leaving 4 bases unmatched. Per germline, CDR1 SQVTM and CDR2 ANQGSEA. As DNA, the CDR3 is TGCAGCGTTGGGGCGGGGGAGGAGACCCAGTACTTC. Its protein is CSVGAGEETQYF.

In the case of this clonotype: A much larger clone sits a single nucleotide away, making a read error possible. The gene calls are TRBV20-1 and TRBJ2-7; D is unresolved. The CDR3 is made up of 14 amino acids. The germline V gene has CDR1 DFQATT and CDR2 SNEGSKA (reference sequence). Trimming removed 6 bases at V and 2 bases at J, with 17 bases between. CDR3 DNA sequence: TGCAGTGCGCAGACTGGTGACTCAACCTACGAGCAGTACTTC. As protein: CSAQTGDSTYEQYF.